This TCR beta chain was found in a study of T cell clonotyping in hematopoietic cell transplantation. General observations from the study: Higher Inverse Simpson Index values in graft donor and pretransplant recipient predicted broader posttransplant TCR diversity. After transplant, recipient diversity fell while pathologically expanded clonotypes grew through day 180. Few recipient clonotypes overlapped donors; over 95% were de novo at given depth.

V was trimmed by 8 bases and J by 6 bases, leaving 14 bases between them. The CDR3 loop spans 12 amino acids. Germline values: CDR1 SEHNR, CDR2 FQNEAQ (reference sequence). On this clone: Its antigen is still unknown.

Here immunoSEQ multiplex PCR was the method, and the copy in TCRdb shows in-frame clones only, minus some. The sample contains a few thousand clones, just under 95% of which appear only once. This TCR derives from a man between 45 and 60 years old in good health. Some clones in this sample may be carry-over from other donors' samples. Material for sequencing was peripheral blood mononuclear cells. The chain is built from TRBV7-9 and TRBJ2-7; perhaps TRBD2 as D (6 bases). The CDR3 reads CASAEGIGEQYF. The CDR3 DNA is TGTGCCAGCGCGGAGGGCATCGGCGAGCAGTACTTC.